The present T cell receptor (beta chain) was sequenced within a study of cytomegalovirus exposure and HLA in healthy donors. Whole-study results and caveats: It was 160 or so TCR beta chains that were listed as cytomegalovirus-associated.

The data were produced by immunoSEQ multiplex PCR, yet TCRdb's version contains in-frame clones alone and is incomplete. The data hold 160,000 or so clones, with about 83% observed a single time. Notes on this clone: Antigen unknown.

Germline lookup yields CDR1 MNHEY and CDR2 SVGAGI. Trimming stripped 4 bases from V and 11 bases from J, with 23 bases between. The CDR3 has 15 amino acids. The receptor comes from a woman in her thirties in good health and CMV-seronegative. The chain joins TRBV6-5 to TRBJ1-1; D perhaps matches TRBD1 (6 bases). Sequenced material: PBMCs. The CDR3 region has the DNA TGTGCCAGCAGTTCAGACAGGACCCACCGGAATGGGGCTTTCTTT. Amino acids: CASSSDRTHRNGAFF.